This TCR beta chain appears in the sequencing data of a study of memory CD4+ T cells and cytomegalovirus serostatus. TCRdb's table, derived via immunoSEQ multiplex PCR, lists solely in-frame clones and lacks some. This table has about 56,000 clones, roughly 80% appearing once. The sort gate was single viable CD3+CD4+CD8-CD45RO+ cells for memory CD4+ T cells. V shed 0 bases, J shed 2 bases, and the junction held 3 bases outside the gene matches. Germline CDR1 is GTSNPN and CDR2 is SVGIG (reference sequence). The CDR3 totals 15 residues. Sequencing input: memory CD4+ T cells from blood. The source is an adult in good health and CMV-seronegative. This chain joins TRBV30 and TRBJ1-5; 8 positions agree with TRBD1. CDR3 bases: TGTGCCTGGAGTGTAACAGGGGGACGCAATCAGCCCCAGCATTTT. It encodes CAWSVTGGRNQPQHF.